The 22 T cell receptor beta chains reported below all come from one sample, sequenced in a study of cytomegalovirus exposure and HLA in healthy donors. Use of 60 Vbeta and 13 Jbeta primers characterized the PCR. Generated by immunoSEQ multiplex PCR, the TCRdb table keeps only in-frame clones and is missing some. The data contain 200,000 to 250,000 clones, more than 65% of them singletons. Sequenced: PBMCs. Source of these receptors: a woman aged 25 to 39 in good health and CMV-seronegative.

The genes are TRBV10-2 and TRBJ2-5; weak D call: TRBD2 (5 bases). The V end lost 2 bases, the J end lost 5 bases, and 9 bases lay between the germline ends. CDR3 length: 13 amino acids. Per germline, CDR1 WSHSY and CDR2 SAAADI. The DNA of the CDR3 is TGCGCCAGCAGTGAGAACCGGAGGGAGACCCAGTACTTC. It translates to CASSENRRETQYF.

This clone was seen at least ten times. The chain recombines TRBV6-1 with TRBJ2-7, with 8 nucleotides matching TRBD2. Germline lookup yields CDR1 MNHNS and CDR2 SASEGT. V was clipped by 0 bases and J by 5 bases; unmatched bases: 6. The CDR3 runs 15 residues. The CDR3 sequence: CASSEAVGGADEQYF. The CDR3 DNA follows: TGTGCCAGCAGTGAAGCGGTCGGGGGGGCGGACGAGCAGTACTTC.

CDR3 sequence reads: CASSPLQGEKNIQYF. CDR3 nucleotides: TGTGCCAGCTCACCGTTACAGGGTGAGAAAAACATTCAGTACTTC. The rearrangement uses TRBV18 and TRBJ2-4; D might be TRBD1 (6 bases). This CDR3 spans 15 amino acids. V was pared by 3 bases and J by 4 bases, with 13 bases between. In germline, CDR1 is KGHSH, CDR2 LQKENI.

The chain has TRBV25-1 and TRBJ2-1; 10 bases agree with TRBD2. The ends lost 6 bases at V and 1 base at J; junction bases unmatched: 6. Germline values: CDR1 MGHDK, CDR2 SYGVNS. The CDR3 is 16 amino acids. CDR3 nucleotides: TGTGCCAGCAGCACAAGCGGGAGGGTTTCCTACAATGAGCAGTTCTTC. As protein: CASSTSGRVSYNEQFF.

The chain recombines TRBV10-3 with TRBJ2-1; possible D gene TRBD1, 6 bases. The CDR3 loop spans 11 amino acids. The V gene lost 6 bases and the J gene lost 11 bases, with 11 bases spanning the gap. Germline CDR1 is ENHRY and CDR2 is SYGVKD. The DNA of the CDR3 is TGTGCCATCAGCGAGGGACACCAGCAGTTCTTC. Protein sequence: CAISEGHQQFF.

The V and J genes are TRBV2 and TRBJ1-4; TRBD1 is a possible D gene (6 bases). The CDR3 loop spans 15 amino acids. V lost 5 bases and J lost 5, with 15 bases in between. Germline V gene data show CDR1 as SNHLY and CDR2 as FYNNEI. The CDR3 protein is CASSKEQGLNEKLFF. The CDR3 region has the DNA TGTGCCAGCAGTAAGGAACAGGGACTAAATGAAAAACTGTTTTTT.

The rearrangement uses TRBV9 and TRBJ1-3; perhaps TRBD1 as D (5 bases). Germline V gene data show CDR1 as SGDLS and CDR2 as YYNGEE. The V gene lost 3 bases and the J gene lost 7 bases, with 11 bases spanning the gap. CDR3 length equals 13 residues. CDR3 sequence reads: CASSAIGGNTIYF. The CDR3 DNA follows: TGTGCCAGCAGCGCCATCGGGGGGAACACCATATATTTT. Based on the CDR3 plus reference TRBV9 and TRBJ1-3, the full variable domain is DSGVTQTPKHLITATGQRVTLRCSPRSGDLSVYWYQQSLDQGLQFLIQYYNGEERAKGNILERFSAQQFPDLHSELNLSSLELGDSALYFCASSAIGGNTIYFGEGSWLTVV.

V gene TRBV6-5 combines with J gene TRBJ2-5, with D maybe TRBD1 (5 bases). CDR1 MNHEY and CDR2 SVGAGI come from the germline V gene. V was trimmed by 5 bases and J by 8 bases, leaving 18 bases between them. The CDR3 sequence is 14 residues long. The CDR3 coding sequence is TGTGCCAGCAGTGAAAATGGGGCTCCAGGTACCCAGTACTTC. It specifies CASSENGAPGTQYF.

The gene calls are TRBV18 and TRBJ1-1; maybe TRBD1 (6 bases). This CDR3 has 15 residues. V was cut by 0 bases and J by 2 bases, with 10 bases left in between. Per germline, CDR1 KGHSH and CDR2 LQKENI. The CDR3 bases are TGTGCCAGCTCACCACCCACAGGGCTTAACACTGAAGCTTTCTTT. Its translation is CASSPPTGLNTEAFF.

J is TRBJ2-3 and V is TRBV5-8, with 8 nucleotides matching TRBD2. J was trimmed by 2 bases and V by 3 bases; bases with no gene match: 5. The CDR3 has 15 residues. Germline assignment: CDR1 SGHTS and CDR2 YDEGEE. The CDR3 region is CASSYSGKLTDTQYF. For the CDR3, the DNA is TGTGCCAGCAGCTATAGCGGGAAACTCACAGATACGCAGTATTTT.

This clone was counted between two and nine times. The rearrangement links TRBV5-1 to TRBJ2-7; TRBD1 matches 8 bases. CDR1 is SGHRS and CDR2 is YFSETQ in the germline V gene. V was clipped by 4 bases and J by 7 bases; unmatched bases: 10. There are 14 residues in the CDR3. The CDR3 loop is CASSPGQGAWEQYF. The CDR3 DNA reads as TGCGCCAGCAGCCCCGGCCAGGGGGCGTGGGAGCAGTACTTC.

This sequence joins TRBV5-1 and TRBJ2-7, with 9 positions matching TRBD2. CDR3 length: 15 amino acids. The ends lost 0 bases at V and 5 bases at J; junction bases unmatched: 6. Looked up from germline, CDR1 is SGHRS and CDR2 is YFSETQ. The CDR3 loop is CASSLGGSGSDEQYF. The DNA of the CDR3 is TGCGCCAGCAGCTTGGGGGGTAGCGGGAGTGACGAGCAGTACTTC.

The chain recombines TRBV12-5 with TRBJ1-1, with D tentatively TRBD1 (6 bases). Germline V gene data show CDR1 as LGHNT and CDR2 as FRNRAP. The CDR3 contains 15 residues. V was pared by 2 bases and J by 1 base, with 11 bases between. CDR3 nucleotides: TGTGCTAGTGGTTTGAATACAGGGAGGAACACTGAAGCTTTCTTT. It translates to CASGLNTGRNTEAFF.

The chain couples TRBV5-4 to TRBJ1-1; the match to TRBD1 covers 10 bases. The junction had 9 bases not matched to a gene; V was cut back by 2 bases and J by 11 bases. Germline V gene lookup returns CDR1 SGHNT and CDR2 YYREEE (reference sequence). The CDR3 has 14 amino acids. The CDR3 nucleotides are TGTGCCAGCAGCTTCGGGACGACAGGGGGCTCTGCTTTCTTT. Its protein is CASSFGTTGGSAFF.

This chain links TRBV2 with TRBJ2-7, with D tentatively TRBD2 (5 bases). The CDR3 spans 15 residues. Germline V gene lookup returns CDR1 SNHLY and CDR2 FYNNEI. Trimming left V 3 bases short and J 3 bases short, with 15 bases between. CDR3 sequence (DNA): TGTGCCAGCAGTGAGGACTCCAAGTCCTTCTACGAGCAGTACTTC. Protein product: CASSEDSKSFYEQYF.

Points on this clone: The same CDR3 also results from other DNA sequences found in this sample. The CDR3 region has the DNA TGTGCCAGCAGTGAGGAGGCAGGGGGCAGAGAGACCCAGTACTTC. Translated, it gives CASSEEAGGRETQYF. The rearrangement links TRBV2 to TRBJ2-5, with 8 bases identical to TRBD1. This CDR3 contains 15 residues. Trimming at V came to 3 bases and at J to 4 bases, leaving 7 bases not matched to a gene. Germline V gene lookup returns CDR1 SNHLY and CDR2 FYNNEI. The full variable domain, in which reference TRBV2 and TRBJ2-5 provide the parts outside the CDR3, is EPEVTQTPSHQVTQMGQEVILRCVPISNHLYFYWYRQILGQKVEFLVSFYNNEISEKSEIFDDQFSVERPDGSNFTLKIRSTKLEDSAMYFCASSEEAGGRETQYFGPGTRLLVL.

This chain connects TRBV7-3 to TRBJ2-1; perhaps TRBD1 as D (5 bases). V dropped 4 bases and J dropped 10 bases, with 11 bases sitting between them. There are 12 residues in the CDR3. CDR1 is SGHTA, CDR2 FQGTGA, per germline. CDR3 protein: CASSSTVQEQFF. The CDR3 DNA reads as TGTGCCAGCAGCTCGACAGTGCAAGAGCAGTTCTTC.

This chain links TRBV9 with TRBJ1-4; possibly TRBD1 for D (6 bases). Germline assignment: CDR1 SGDLS and CDR2 YYNGEE. CDR3 size: 14 residues. Deletions cut 0 bases from V and 10 bases from J, with 13 bases between. Written as DNA, the CDR3 is TGTGCCAGCAGCGTAGGAGCAGAAGGGGGAAAACTGTTTTTT. Translation: CASSVGAEGGKLFF.

The chain carries TRBV7-9 and TRBJ1-1; TRBD1 might be the D (5 bases). The ends were cut back, 8 bases at V and 3 bases at J, with 13 bases in the middle. Germline V gives CDR1 SEHNR, CDR2 FQNEAQ (reference sequence). The CDR3 is 13 residues long. This CDR3 is CASGSWGDTEAFF. CDR3 sequence (DNA): TGTGCCAGCGGAAGTTGGGGGGACACTGAAGCTTTCTTT. Supplemented by reference TRBV7-9 and TRBJ1-1, the full variable domain reads DTGVSQNPRHKITKRGQNVTFRCDPISEHNRLYWYRQTLGQGPEFLTYFQNEAQLEKSRLLSDRFSAERPKGSFSTLEIQRTEQGDSAMYLCASGSWGDTEAFFGQGTRLTVV.

The chain joins TRBV19 to TRBJ1-2; TRBD1 agrees at 10 bases. Germline loops: CDR1 LNHDA, CDR2 SQIVND (reference sequence). The CDR3 length is 14 residues. With 3 bases clipped from V and 5 bases from J, the junction kept 3 bases outside the gene matches. The CDR3 spells CASSIGTGDYGYTF. CDR3 in DNA: TGTGCCAGTAGTATCGGGACAGGGGATTATGGCTACACCTTC.

The rearrangement joins TRBV29-1 to TRBJ2-3, with 7 bases that match TRBD1. Germline loops: CDR1 SQVTM, CDR2 ANQGSEA. This CDR3 has 13 residues. Trimming at V came to 2 bases and at J to 3 bases, leaving 2 bases not matched to a gene. Written as DNA, the CDR3 is TGCAGCGTTGAAAGGGACAGTACAGATACGCAGTATTTT. Its protein product is CSVERDSTDTQYF.

The J gene is TRBJ1-1, the V gene TRBV19; TRBD1 matches at 7 bases. CDR3 length equals 14 residues. Germline loops: CDR1 LNHDA, CDR2 SQIVND (reference sequence). The V and J ends lost 5 bases and 13 bases, in that order; junction bases with no gene match: 16. The CDR3 reads CASSSGQVGGRLFF. CDR3 nucleotides: TGTGCCAGTAGTTCTGGACAGGTAGGCGGTCGACTTTTCTTT.